This T cell receptor (beta chain) appears in the sequencing data of a study of neurological immune-mediated disorders. Using its own MiXCR run on the 5' RACE reads, TCRdb lists one record per CDR3 protein. The sample lists about 5,000 distinct CDR3 sequences; 20% to 30% were seen once. This clonotype occurred a few times. The source is a woman aged 60 to 75 with HTLV-1-associated myelopathy (HAM/TSP). Sequencing was carried out using CD8+ T cells from blood.

CDR3 protein: CASSWDRLYEQFF. The CDR3 nucleotides read TGTGCCAGCAGTTGGGACAGGCTCTATGAGCAGTTCTTC. V gene TRBV7-9 combines with J gene TRBJ2-1, with TRBD1 matching over 8 bases. The CDR3 is made up of 13 amino acids. With V trimmed by 6 bases and J by 8 bases, 6 bases remained unmatched. From germline, CDR1 is SEHNR and CDR2 FQNEAQ (reference sequence).